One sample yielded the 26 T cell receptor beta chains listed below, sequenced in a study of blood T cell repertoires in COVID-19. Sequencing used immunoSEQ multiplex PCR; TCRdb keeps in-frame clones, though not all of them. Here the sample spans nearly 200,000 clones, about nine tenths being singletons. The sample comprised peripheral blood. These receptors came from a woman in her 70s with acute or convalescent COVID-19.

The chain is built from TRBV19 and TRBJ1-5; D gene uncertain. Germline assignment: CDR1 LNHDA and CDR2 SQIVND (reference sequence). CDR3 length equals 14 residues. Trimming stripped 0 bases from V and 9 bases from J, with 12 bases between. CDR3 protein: CASSIESNGGPQHF. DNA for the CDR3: TGTGCCAGTAGTATAGAGAGTAACGGAGGGCCCCAGCATTTT.

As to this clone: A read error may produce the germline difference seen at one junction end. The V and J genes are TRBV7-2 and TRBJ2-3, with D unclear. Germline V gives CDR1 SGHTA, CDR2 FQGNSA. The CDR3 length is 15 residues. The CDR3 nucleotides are TGTGCCAGCACCTTAGGTATAGCCTTCGCAGATACGCAGTATTTT. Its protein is CASTLGIAFADTQYF.

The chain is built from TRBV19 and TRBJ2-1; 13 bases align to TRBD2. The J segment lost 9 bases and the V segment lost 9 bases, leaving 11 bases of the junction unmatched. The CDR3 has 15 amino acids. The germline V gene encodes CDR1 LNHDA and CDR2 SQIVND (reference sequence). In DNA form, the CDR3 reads TGTGCCAGCAAGACCGGGACTAGCGGGATAGTTGAGCAGTTCTTC. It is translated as CASKTGTSGIVEQFF. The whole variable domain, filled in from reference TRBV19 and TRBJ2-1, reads DGGITQSPKYLFRKEGQNVTLSCEQNLNHDAMYWYRQDPGQGLRLIYYSQIVNDFQKGDIAEGYSVSREKKESFPLTVTSAQKNPTAFYLCASKTGTSGIVEQFFGPGTRLTVL.

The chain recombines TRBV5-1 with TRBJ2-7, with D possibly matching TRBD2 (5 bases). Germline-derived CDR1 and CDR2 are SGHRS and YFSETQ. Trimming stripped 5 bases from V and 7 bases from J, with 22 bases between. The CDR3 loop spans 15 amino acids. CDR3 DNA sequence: TGCGCCAGCAGTCAGGAAGGCTCCACTTGGAGGGAGCAGTACTTC. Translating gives CASSQEGSTWREQYF.

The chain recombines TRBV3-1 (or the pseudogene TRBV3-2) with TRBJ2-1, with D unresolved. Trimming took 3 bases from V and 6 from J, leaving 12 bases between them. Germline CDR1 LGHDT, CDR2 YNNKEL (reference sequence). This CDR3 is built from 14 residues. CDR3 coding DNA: TGTGCCAGCAGCCACCCACTTCCGCCCAATGAGCAGTTCTTC. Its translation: CASSHPLPPNEQFF.

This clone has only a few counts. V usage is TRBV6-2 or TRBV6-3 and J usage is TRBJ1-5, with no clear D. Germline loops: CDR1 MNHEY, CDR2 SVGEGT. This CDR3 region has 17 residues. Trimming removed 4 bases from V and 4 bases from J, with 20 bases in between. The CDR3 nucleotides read TGTGCCAGCAGTTCCCTCCGGGATCCCCTACGAAATCAGCCCCAGCATTTT. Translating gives CASSSLRDPLRNQPQHF.

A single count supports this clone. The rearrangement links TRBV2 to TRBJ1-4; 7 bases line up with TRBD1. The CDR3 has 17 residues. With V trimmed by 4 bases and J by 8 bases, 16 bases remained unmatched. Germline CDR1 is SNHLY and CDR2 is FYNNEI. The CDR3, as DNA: TGTGCCAGCAGTGGACAGGGTGGGTCTTTGGTATCGGAAAAACTGTTTTTT. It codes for CASSGQGGSLVSEKLFF.

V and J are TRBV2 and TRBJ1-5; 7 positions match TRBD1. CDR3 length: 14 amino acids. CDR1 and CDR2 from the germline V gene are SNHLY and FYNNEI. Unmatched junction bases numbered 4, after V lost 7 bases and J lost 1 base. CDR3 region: CASKTGLSNQPQHF. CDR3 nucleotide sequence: TGTGCCAGCAAGACAGGGTTGAGCAATCAGCCCCAGCATTTT.

The CDR3 DNA reads as TGTGCCAGTAGTCTTTGGACAGGCCTTAGGAGGGGGGAGGCTGAAGCTTTCTTT. It yields the protein CASSLWTGLRRGEAEAFF. The chain links TRBV19 to TRBJ1-1, with 7 bases that match TRBD1. V was clipped by 5 bases and J by 6 bases; unmatched bases: 21. The CDR3 length is 18 residues. From germline, CDR1 is LNHDA and CDR2 SQIVND (reference sequence).

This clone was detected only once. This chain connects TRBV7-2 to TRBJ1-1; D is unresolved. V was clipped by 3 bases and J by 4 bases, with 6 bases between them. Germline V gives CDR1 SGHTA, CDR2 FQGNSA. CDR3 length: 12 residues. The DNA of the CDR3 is TGTGCCAGCAGCTTTCGGTTCACTGAAGCTTTCTTT. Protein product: CASSFRFTEAFF. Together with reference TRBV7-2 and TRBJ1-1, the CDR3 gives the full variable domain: GAGVSQSPSNKVTEKGKDVELRCDPISGHTALYWYRQSLGQGLEFLIYFQGNSAPDKSGLPSDRFSAERTGGSVSTLTIQRTQQEDSAVYLCASSFRFTEAFFGQGTRLTVV.

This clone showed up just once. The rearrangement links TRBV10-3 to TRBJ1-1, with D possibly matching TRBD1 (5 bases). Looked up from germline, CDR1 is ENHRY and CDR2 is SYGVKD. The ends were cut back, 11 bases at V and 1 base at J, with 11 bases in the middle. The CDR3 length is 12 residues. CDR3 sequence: CAVRQKNTEAFF. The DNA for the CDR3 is TGTGCCGTCCGACAGAAGAACACTGAAGCTTTCTTT.

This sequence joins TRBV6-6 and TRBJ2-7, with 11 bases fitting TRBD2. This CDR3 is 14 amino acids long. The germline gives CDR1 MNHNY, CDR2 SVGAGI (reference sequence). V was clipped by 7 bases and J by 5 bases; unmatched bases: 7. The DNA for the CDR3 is TGTGCCAGCAAAACTAGCGGGAGAACCGACGAGCAGTACTTC. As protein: CASKTSGRTDEQYF.

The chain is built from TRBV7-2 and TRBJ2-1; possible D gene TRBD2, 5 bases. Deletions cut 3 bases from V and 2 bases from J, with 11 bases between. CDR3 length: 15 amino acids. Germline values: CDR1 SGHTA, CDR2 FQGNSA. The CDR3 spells CASSLGAETYNEQFF. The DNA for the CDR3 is TGTGCCAGCAGCTTGGGAGCGGAGACCTACAATGAGCAGTTCTTC.

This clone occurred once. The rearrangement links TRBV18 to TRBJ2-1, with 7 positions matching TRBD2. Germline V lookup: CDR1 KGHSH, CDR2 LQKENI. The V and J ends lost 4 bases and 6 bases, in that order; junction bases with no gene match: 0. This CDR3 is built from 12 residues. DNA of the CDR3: TGTGCCAGCTCACTAGCGGGCAATGAGCAGTTCTTC. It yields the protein CASSLAGNEQFF. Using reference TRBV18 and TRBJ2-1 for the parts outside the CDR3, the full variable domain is NAGVMQNPRHLVRRRGQEARLRCSPMKGHSHVYWYRQLPEEGLKFMVYLQKENIIDESGMPKERFSAEFPKEGPSILRIQQVVRGDSAAYFCASSLAGNEQFFGPGTRLTVL.

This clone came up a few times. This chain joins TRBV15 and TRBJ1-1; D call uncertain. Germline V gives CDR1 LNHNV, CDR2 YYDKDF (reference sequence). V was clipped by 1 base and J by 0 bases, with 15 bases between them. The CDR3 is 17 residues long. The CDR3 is CATSRAAVGVMNTEAFF. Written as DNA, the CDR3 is TGTGCCACCAGCAGAGCGGCGGTCGGAGTGATGAACACTGAAGCTTTCTTT. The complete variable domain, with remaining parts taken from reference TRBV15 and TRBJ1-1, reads DAMVIQNPRYQVTQFGKPVTLSCSQTLNHNVMYWYQQKSSQAPKLLFHYYDKDFNNEADTPDNFQSRRPNTSFCFLDIRSPGLGDTAMYLCATSRAAVGVMNTEAFFGQGTRLTVV.

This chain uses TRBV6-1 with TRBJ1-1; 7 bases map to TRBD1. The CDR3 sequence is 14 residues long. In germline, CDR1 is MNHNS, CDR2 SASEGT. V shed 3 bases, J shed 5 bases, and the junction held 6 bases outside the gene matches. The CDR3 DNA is TGTGCCAGCAGTGACAGACAGGGAGAAACTGAAGCTTTCTTT. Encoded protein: CASSDRQGETEAFF.

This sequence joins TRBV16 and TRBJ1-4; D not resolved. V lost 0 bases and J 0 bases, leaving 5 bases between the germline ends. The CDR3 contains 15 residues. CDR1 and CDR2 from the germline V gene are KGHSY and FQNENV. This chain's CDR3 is CASSQSTATNEKLFF. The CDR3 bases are TGTGCCAGCAGCCAATCCACAGCAACTAATGAAAAACTGTTTTTT.

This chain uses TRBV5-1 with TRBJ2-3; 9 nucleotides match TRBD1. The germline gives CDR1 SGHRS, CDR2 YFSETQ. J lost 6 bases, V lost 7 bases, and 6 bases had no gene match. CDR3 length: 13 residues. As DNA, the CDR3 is TGCGCCAGCGGTGACAGGGGGGCGGATACGCAGTATTTT. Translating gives CASGDRGADTQYF.

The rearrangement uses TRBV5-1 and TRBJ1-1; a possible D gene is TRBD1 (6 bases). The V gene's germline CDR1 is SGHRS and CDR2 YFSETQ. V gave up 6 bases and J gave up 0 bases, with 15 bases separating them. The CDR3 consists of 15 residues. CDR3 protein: CASMSHRAVNTEAFF. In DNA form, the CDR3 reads TGCGCCAGCATGTCCCACAGGGCGGTGAACACTGAAGCTTTCTTT. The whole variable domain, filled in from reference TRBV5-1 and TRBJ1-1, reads KAGVTQTPRYLIKTRGQQVTLSCSPISGHRSVSWYQQTPGQGLQFLFEYFSETQRNKGNFPGRFSGRQFSNSRSEMNVSTLELGDSALYLCASMSHRAVNTEAFFGQGTRLTVV.

CDR3: CASSHRGINEKLFF. CDR3 DNA sequence: TGCGCCAGCAGCCATAGGGGGATTAATGAAAAACTGTTTTTT. This chain links TRBV4-1 with TRBJ1-4; possible D gene TRBD1, 6 bases. The germline V and J ends were trimmed by 3 bases and 4 bases, with 9 bases remaining between them. This CDR3 region has 14 residues. Germline CDR1 and CDR2: MGHRA and YSYEKL.

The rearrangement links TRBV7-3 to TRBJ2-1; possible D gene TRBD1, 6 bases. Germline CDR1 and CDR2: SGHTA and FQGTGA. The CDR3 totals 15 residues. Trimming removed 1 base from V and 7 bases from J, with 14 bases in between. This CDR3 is CASSLNLQGKNEQFF. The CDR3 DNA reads TGTGCCAGCAGCTTAAATCTTCAGGGGAAGAATGAGCAGTTCTTC.

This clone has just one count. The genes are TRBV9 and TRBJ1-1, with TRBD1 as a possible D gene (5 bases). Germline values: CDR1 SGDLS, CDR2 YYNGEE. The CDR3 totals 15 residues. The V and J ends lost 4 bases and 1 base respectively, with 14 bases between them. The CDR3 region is CASSMLGHANTEAFF. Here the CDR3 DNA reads TGTGCCAGCAGCATGCTCGGACACGCGAACACTGAAGCTTTCTTT.

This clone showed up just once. The CDR3 here is CASSLFQGFTEAFF. The CDR3 DNA reads TGTGCCAGCAGTCTGTTCCAGGGGTTTACTGAAGCTTTCTTT. This chain links TRBV5-6 with TRBJ1-1; D may be TRBD1 (6 bases). The CDR3 is 14 amino acids. The germline V and J ends were trimmed by 5 bases and 5 bases, with 16 bases remaining between them. Per the germline V gene, CDR1 is SGHDT and CDR2 is YYEEEE. The full variable domain, with the rest looked up from reference TRBV5-6 and TRBJ1-1, is DAGVTQSPTHLIKTRGQQVTLRCSPKSGHDTVSWYQQALGQGPQFIFQYYEEEERQRGNFPDRFSGHQFPNYSSELNVNALLLGDSALYLCASSLFQGFTEAFFGQGTRLTVV.

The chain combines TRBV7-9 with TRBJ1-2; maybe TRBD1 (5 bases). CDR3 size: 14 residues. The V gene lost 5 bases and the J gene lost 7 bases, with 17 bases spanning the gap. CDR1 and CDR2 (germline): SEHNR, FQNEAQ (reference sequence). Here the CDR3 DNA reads TGTGCCAGCAGCAGAGGGACTGCCAAAGCTGGCTACACCTTC. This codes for CASSRGTAKAGYTF.

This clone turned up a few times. CDR3 in amino acids: CASSWTGDITGELFF. In nucleotides, the CDR3 is TGTGCCAGCTCCTGGACAGGGGATATCACCGGGGAGCTGTTTTTT. The chain employs TRBV18 and TRBJ2-2; 9 nucleotides line up with TRBD1. The V and J ends lost 6 bases and 4 bases, in that order; junction bases with no gene match: 6. Germline V gives CDR1 KGHSH, CDR2 LQKENI. This CDR3 contains 15 residues. The complete variable domain, with remaining parts taken from reference TRBV18 and TRBJ2-2, reads NAGVMQNPRHLVRRRGQEARLRCSPMKGHSHVYWYRQLPEEGLKFMVYLQKENIIDESGMPKERFSAEFPKEGPSILRIQQVVRGDSAAYFCASSWTGDITGELFFGEGSRLTVL.

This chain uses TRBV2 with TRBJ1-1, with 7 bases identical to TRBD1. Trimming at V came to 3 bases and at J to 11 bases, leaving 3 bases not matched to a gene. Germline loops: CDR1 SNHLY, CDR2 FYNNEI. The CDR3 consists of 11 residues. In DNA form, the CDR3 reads TGTGCCAGCAGTGACAGGGGGAGTGCTTTCTTT. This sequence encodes CASSDRGSAFF.